This T cell receptor (beta chain) was profiled in a study of type 1 and type 2 diabetes patients. The overall study: Donors were type 1 diabetes, type 2 diabetes, or nondiabetic controls. Across the study, 18,976,912 paired-end reads were produced. Notes on the study in general: Age and gender were not matched between study groups.

Standard classification criteria confirmed type 1 or type 2 diabetes in all patients. Amplification started from genomic DNA. Amplification of the beta chain CDR3 used 30 forward and 13 reverse multiplex primers. One entry per CDR3 protein, called by TCRdb with MiXCR from the multiplex PCR reads. The table records about 270,000 distinct CDR3 sequences, roughly 48% of them present only once. As concerns this clonotype: What it recognizes is unknown.

What was sequenced was peripheral blood mononuclear cells (PBMCs). The clonotype comes from a man between 18 and 29 years old with type 2 diabetes.

For the CDR3, the DNA is TGTGCCAGCAGCTTATTTATGGGCAGGAGGAACACTGAAGCTTTCTTT. Translation gives CASSLFMGRRNTEAFF. V usage is TRBV11-2 and J usage is TRBJ1-1; D call uncertain. The CDR3 runs to 16 residues. V lost 2 bases and J lost 1, with 14 bases in between. Germline V CDR1 and CDR2: SGHAT, FQNNGV.